A single sample gave rise to the 8 T cell receptor beta chains below, sequenced in a study of T cell responses to AZD1222 COVID-19 vaccine. The table came from immunoSEQ multiplex PCR; TCRdb's copy has only in-frame clones and leaves some out. The sample has approximately 31,000 clones, around 89% seen once; the top ten hold around 13%. The sequences come from peripheral blood, collected 28 days after the second AZD1222 dose. These receptors originate from an adult who received the AZD1222 COVID-19 vaccine.

The V call is TRBV24-1, the J call TRBJ1-1; 7 bases line up with TRBD1. The CDR3 runs 12 residues. Trimming cost V 4 bases and J 12 bases; bases outside gene matches: 7. Per germline, CDR1 KGHDR and CDR2 SFDVKD. For the CDR3, the DNA is TGTGCCACCAGTGACCCGAGACAGGGAACTTTCTTT. This gives the protein CATSDPRQGTFF.

The chain joins TRBV7-2 to TRBJ1-2; a weak D match, TRBD1 (5 bases). The germline gives CDR1 SGHTA, CDR2 FQGNSA. This CDR3 comprises 14 residues. V was pared by 3 bases and J by 6 bases, with 14 bases between. The CDR3 DNA sequence: TGTGCCAGCAGCTTGGGCAGGGTCGCTCATGGCTACACCTTC. This sequence encodes CASSLGRVAHGYTF.

This clone was seen just once. The V call is TRBV6-2 or TRBV6-3, the J call TRBJ2-4; 7 bases are a match to TRBD2. The ends lost 0 bases at V and 2 bases at J; junction bases unmatched: 7. Germline V gives CDR1 MNHEY, CDR2 SVGEGT. This CDR3 is built from 17 residues. CDR3: CASSYSTGGTTKNIQYF. The CDR3 nucleotides read TGTGCCAGCAGTTACTCAACCGGGGGGACGACCAAAAACATTCAGTACTTC.

V usage is TRBV19 and J usage is TRBJ2-3; D gene unclear. Germline CDR1 LNHDA, CDR2 SQIVND (reference sequence). Trimming removed 4 bases from V and 4 bases from J, with 12 bases in between. This CDR3 region has 14 residues. CDR3 sequence reads: CASSRRQSSDTQYF. The DNA for the CDR3 is TGTGCCAGTAGTAGACGACAAAGCTCAGATACGCAGTATTTT.

The chain couples TRBV12-3 or TRBV12-4 to TRBJ1-3; D unclear. The length of the CDR3 is 12 residues. V dropped 3 bases and J dropped 3 bases, with 3 bases sitting between them. DNA of the CDR3: TGTGCCAGCAGTTTTGGTGGAAACACCATATATTTT. As protein: CASSFGGNTIYF.

This clone was seen only a few times. The genes are TRBV5-5 and TRBJ1-4; 7 bases are shared with TRBD1. CDR3 length equals 16 residues. Germline assignment: CDR1 SGHKS and CDR2 YYEKEE (reference sequence). The ends lost 2 bases at V and 1 base at J; junction bases unmatched: 5. The CDR3 here is CASSFRQGLTNEKLFF. CDR3 bases: TGTGCCAGCAGCTTTCGACAGGGTTTAACTAATGAAAAACTGTTTTTT.

V gene TRBV28 combines with J gene TRBJ2-7, with 8 bases identical to TRBD1. V lost 8 bases to trimming and J lost 1 base; unmatched junction nucleotides: 10. Germline V gene lookup returns CDR1 MDHEN and CDR2 SYDVKM. The CDR3 loop spans 15 amino acids. The CDR3 DNA reads TGTGCCAGCGGGGGACAGGCGGTGAATTCCTACGAGCAGTACTTC. It is translated as CASGGQAVNSYEQYF.

The rearrangement joins TRBV28 to TRBJ1-6; possibly TRBD1 for D (6 bases). Germline V CDR1 and CDR2: MDHEN, SYDVKM. Trimming took 4 bases from V and 6 from J, leaving 10 bases between them. This CDR3 is 14 amino acids long. For the CDR3, the DNA is TGTGCCAGCAGTTCGGGACACTCTAATTCACCCCTCCACTTT. It specifies CASSSGHSNSPLHF.